Listed here are 8 T cell receptor beta chains from one sample, sequenced in a study of blood T cell repertoires in COVID-19. Clones were read by immunoSEQ multiplex PCR, and TCRdb kept only the in-frame ones, dropping some. The top ten clones hold roughly 1.2% of a sample with 200,000 to 300,000 clones, 70% to 90% of them seen once. Source material: PBMCs or T cells enriched from blood (not recorded which). These receptors originate from a woman aged 40 to 50 with acute COVID-19.

The V call is TRBV7-9, the J call TRBJ1-5; D remains ambiguous. The germline CDR1 and CDR2 sequences are SEHNR and FQNEAQ (reference sequence). Trimming stripped 5 bases from V and 1 base from J, with 3 bases between. The CDR3 runs 12 residues. The CDR3 DNA reads TGTGCCAGCAGCCCGAGCAATCAGCCCCAGCATTTT. As protein: CASSPSNQPQHF.

The CDR3 spells CASSVFAGPLNEQYF. The CDR3 DNA reads TGTGCCAGCAGCGTATTCGCAGGGCCACTTAACGAGCAGTACTTC. The chain combines TRBV9 with TRBJ2-7, with TRBD1 as a possible D gene (5 bases). The V gene lost 1 base and the J gene lost 5 bases, with 16 bases spanning the gap. The CDR3 consists of 15 residues. Germline CDR1 is SGDLS and CDR2 is YYNGEE.

Concerning this clone: In the same sample, other DNA sequences code for this CDR3. The rearrangement joins TRBV28 to TRBJ2-7, with D possibly TRBD1 on 6 matching bases. The germline CDR1 and CDR2 sequences are MDHEN and SYDVKM. Trimming shortened V by 5 bases and J by 4 bases, and 12 bases separated the two germline ends. The CDR3 covers 13 residues. The CDR3 coding sequence is TGTGCCAGCAGTCCCGGACAGAATTACGAGCAGTACTTC. Translated, it gives CASSPGQNYEQYF.

The V call is TRBV5-6, the J call TRBJ1-5; D might be TRBD1 (6 bases). The CDR3 length is 15 residues. CDR1 and CDR2 from the germline V gene are SGHDT and YYEEEE. Trimming stripped 5 bases from V and 2 bases from J, with 14 bases between. Here the CDR3 DNA reads TGTGCCAGCAGTGTATGGGGGCAGGGCAATCAGCCCCAGCATTTT. This translates into CASSVWGQGNQPQHF.

This clone was observed a few times. The V gene is TRBV7-2, the J gene TRBJ1-1; unclear D gene. The germline V gene encodes CDR1 SGHTA and CDR2 FQGNSA. The CDR3 loop spans 13 amino acids. V shed 3 bases and J shed 4 bases, with 9 bases lying between them. The CDR3 here is CASSFSLSTEAFF. DNA of the CDR3: TGTGCCAGCAGCTTTTCGTTGAGCACTGAAGCTTTCTTT. The entire variable domain, with the rest obtained from reference TRBV7-2 and TRBJ1-1, is as follows: GAGVSQSPSNKVTEKGKDVELRCDPISGHTALYWYRQSLGQGLEFLIYFQGNSAPDKSGLPSDRFSAERTGGSVSTLTIQRTQQEDSAVYLCASSFSLSTEAFFGQGTRLTVV.

This clone was observed once. The chain recombines TRBV30 with TRBJ2-5, with D tentatively TRBD1 (5 bases). This CDR3 spans 12 amino acids. The V gene's germline CDR1 is GTSNPN and CDR2 SVGIG (reference sequence). The germline V and J ends were trimmed by 5 bases and 3 bases, with 10 bases remaining between them. The CDR3 DNA reads TGTGCCTGGTCATGGGGCAAAGAGACCCAGTACTTC. It specifies CAWSWGKETQYF.

This chain joins TRBV29-1 and TRBJ1-1, with 12 bases aligning to TRBD1. The CDR3 sequence is 13 residues long. The germline V gene encodes CDR1 SQVTM and CDR2 ANQGSEA. In DNA, the CDR3 is TGCATCTTCTGGGACAGGGGGCTACAGAAAGCTTTCTTT. Its translation is CIFWDRGLQKAFF.

The chain combines TRBV25-1 with TRBJ2-5; D call uncertain. The germline V gene has CDR1 MGHDK and CDR2 SYGVNS. Trimming left V 7 bases short and J 4 bases short, with 13 bases between. The CDR3 totals 13 residues. The CDR3 DNA follows: TGTGCCAGCACCCAAGATGAGGCAGAGACCCAGTACTTC. This codes for CASTQDEAETQYF.